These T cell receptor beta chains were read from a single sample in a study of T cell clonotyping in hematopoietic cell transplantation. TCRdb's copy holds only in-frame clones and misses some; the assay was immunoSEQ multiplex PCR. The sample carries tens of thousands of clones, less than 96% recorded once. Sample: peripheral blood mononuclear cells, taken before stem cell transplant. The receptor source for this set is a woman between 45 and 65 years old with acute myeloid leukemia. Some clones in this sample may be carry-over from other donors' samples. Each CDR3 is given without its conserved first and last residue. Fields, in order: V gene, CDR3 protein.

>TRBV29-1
SVDLRGTEAF
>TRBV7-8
ASSPITGGLGTEAF
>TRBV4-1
ASSPQGEETQY
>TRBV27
ASKGGRAREQY
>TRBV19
ASSIGQGAVDTEAF
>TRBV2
ASRETGTQPQH
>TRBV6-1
ASSGGGPPFYEQY
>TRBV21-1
ASSVRPGTYSNQPQH
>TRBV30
AWIELNTEAF
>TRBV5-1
ASSADSTSPEQF
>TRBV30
AWSVGAGGADTQY
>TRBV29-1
SVEVTGGPIY
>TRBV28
ASSLLTTYGYT
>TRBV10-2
ASSSRNNYGYT
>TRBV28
ASSFQTGYGNTIY
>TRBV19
ATGWGASYEQY
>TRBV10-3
AISESRGQGAYEQY
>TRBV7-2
ASSHSGTEAF
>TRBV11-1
ASSSTGTTGELF
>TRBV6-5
ASSYRGGPSTDTQY
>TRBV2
ASSDPQLASSSYEQY
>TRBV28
ASSLTGPYEQY
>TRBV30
AWSQEGIRYGYT
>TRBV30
AWSGPQGRREPDQPQH
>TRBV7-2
ASSLEARGGVDTQY
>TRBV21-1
ASQMVGGYT
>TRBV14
ASSQREQY
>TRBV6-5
ASSYGEMNTEAF
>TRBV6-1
ASSQDGPLAKNIQY
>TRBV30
AWRNEKLF
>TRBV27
ASSRKQAATNEKLF